The 15 T cell receptor beta chains reported below all come from one sample, sequenced in a study of cytomegalovirus exposure and HLA in healthy donors (dated by TCRdb to about 2017). Library method: the immunoSEQ multiplex PCR assay. For the multiplex PCR, a mixture combining 60 forward primers for TCR Vbeta segments and 13 reverse primers for TCR Jbeta segments was used. The table comes from immuneACCESS by way of TCRdb, which keeps in-frame sequences with V and J called. Part of the clones is missing from these tables; in studies checked, under half for an unresolved V gene and the rest for unknown reasons. Across this sample there are about 270,000 clones, with more than 55% seen only once. The top ten constitute approximately 2.1% of the sample. The specimen was PBMCs. The origin of the receptors is a female donor in good health and CMV-seronegative.

The genes are TRBV5-1 and TRBJ2-7; TRBD2 aligns across 8 bases. CDR1 is SGHRS, CDR2 YFSETQ, per germline. The CDR3 is 19 amino acids. V gave up 0 bases and J gave up 4 bases; unmatched junction bases: 18. CDR3 amino acids: CASSLAPAQTSGSQYEQYF. The CDR3 DNA sequence: TGCGCCAGCAGCTTGGCTCCGGCGCAAACCAGCGGGAGTCAATACGAGCAGTACTTC.

In its sample, this clone was seen a few times. V usage is TRBV25-1 and J usage is TRBJ2-1; perhaps TRBD1 as D (6 bases). This CDR3 spans 15 amino acids. The V gene's germline CDR1 is MGHDK and CDR2 SYGVNS. V was shortened by 6 bases and J by 3 bases, with 15 bases between the two germline ends. CDR3: CASSPRDTRYNEQFF. DNA of the CDR3: TGTGCCAGCAGCCCCCGGGACACACGCTACAATGAGCAGTTCTTC.

The chain joins TRBV12-5 to TRBJ1-6, with 9 bases aligning to TRBD1. J was trimmed by 7 bases and V by 5 bases; bases with no gene match: 6. This CDR3 comprises 15 residues. The germline V gene encodes CDR1 LGHNT and CDR2 FRNRAP. CDR3 bases: TGTGCTAGTGGTCACTCCGGGACAGGGAATTCACCCCTCCACTTT. Protein product: CASGHSGTGNSPLHF.

The chain recombines TRBV7-8 with TRBJ2-7; 7 nucleotides align to TRBD1. This CDR3 is built from 15 residues. CDR1 is SGHVS and CDR2 is FQNEAQ in the germline V gene. With 5 bases clipped from V and 1 base from J, the junction kept 8 bases outside the gene matches. The CDR3 DNA reads TGTGCCAGCAGCCCCAGGGACAGTGGGTCCTACGAGCAGTACTTC. This encodes CASSPRDSGSYEQYF.

The rearrangement uses TRBV28 and TRBJ1-1, with TRBD1 as a possible D gene (6 bases). The CDR3 runs 14 residues. V lost 3 bases and J lost 6, with 14 bases in between. Germline CDR1 is MDHEN and CDR2 is SYDVKM. The CDR3 is CASSLGTSIAEAFF. CDR3 DNA: TGTGCCAGCAGTTTGGGGACATCGATTGCTGAAGCTTTCTTT.

The chain is built from TRBV5-4 and TRBJ2-1; TRBD2 agrees at 7 bases. This CDR3 is 15 amino acids long. Losses at the gene ends were 2 bases for V and 5 bases for J; bases not matched to a gene: 7. Per the germline V gene, CDR1 is SGHNT and CDR2 is YYREEE (reference sequence). In nucleotides, the CDR3 is TGTGCCAGCAGCTTCATGCCTAGCGGACACAATGAGCAGTTCTTC. It yields the protein CASSFMPSGHNEQFF.

This rearrangement joins TRBV27 to TRBJ2-5; TRBD1 is a possible D gene (6 bases). V shed 6 bases and J shed 0 bases, with 20 bases lying between them. CDR1 and CDR2 from the germline V gene are MNHEY and SMNVEV (reference sequence). The CDR3 has 17 residues. As DNA, the CDR3 is TGTGCCAGCAGACGGAGAGGGACAATGAGGTACCAAGAGACCCAGTACTTC. Its translation is CASRRRGTMRYQETQYF.

The chain uses TRBV19 and TRBJ2-7, with 8 bases fitting TRBD1. The CDR3 contains 13 residues. Trimming at V came to 6 bases and at J to 6 bases, leaving 7 bases not matched to a gene. In germline, CDR1 is LNHDA, CDR2 SQIVND (reference sequence). The CDR3 reads CASRRTGQGEQYF. CDR3 nucleotide sequence: TGTGCCAGTAGGCGGACAGGGCAAGGCGAGCAGTACTTC.

This clone was seen a single time. The chain carries TRBV21-1 and TRBJ1-3; the table's D call, TRBD1, has no DNA check behind it. TRBV21-1 is a pseudogene. This CDR3 contains 19 residues. The CDR3 bases are TGTGCCAGCAGCAAAGAATTCATGCGGACAGGGGGCTTTGGAAACACCATATATTTT. Amino acids: CASSKEFMRTGGFGNTIYF.

The gene calls are TRBV7-9 and TRBJ2-5; a weak D match, TRBD1 (6 bases). The CDR3 has 14 amino acids. With 1 base removed from V and 4 bases from J, the gap between germline ends came to 10 bases. Germline values: CDR1 SEHNR, CDR2 FQNEAQ (reference sequence). The CDR3 DNA reads TGTGCCAGCAGCTTAGGGACAGTGGGAGAGACCCAGTACTTC. Its translation: CASSLGTVGETQYF.

The V call is TRBV27, the J call TRBJ2-7; TRBD2 might be the D (5 bases). Trimming took 0 bases from V and 0 from J, leaving 9 bases between them. The CDR3 totals 15 residues. CDR1 MNHEY and CDR2 SMNVEV come from the germline V gene (reference sequence). The CDR3: CASSLSWRSSYEQYF. The CDR3 DNA is TGTGCCAGCAGTTTATCATGGAGGAGCTCCTACGAGCAGTACTTC.

Details on this clone: The same CDR3 arises from other DNA sequences in this sample as well. This chain joins TRBV18 and TRBJ1-2, with 7 bases identical to TRBD1. The CDR3 length is 14 residues. J lost 2 bases, V lost 3 bases, and 3 bases had no gene match. Germline V lookup: CDR1 KGHSH, CDR2 LQKENI. The DNA of the CDR3 is TGTGCCAGCTCACCGGAGACAGGGAACTATGGCTACACCTTC. Encoded protein: CASSPETGNYGYTF.

This clone was seen only a few times. The J gene is TRBJ1-1, the V gene TRBV6-6; possibly TRBD1 for D (6 bases). Germline V CDR1 and CDR2: MNHNY, SVGAGI (reference sequence). The CDR3 is made up of 14 amino acids. V dropped 10 bases and J dropped 3 bases, with 18 bases sitting between them. CDR3 bases: TGTGCCACACATCTGGGGGGGCGCGACACTGAAGCTTTCTTT. Its protein is CATHLGGRDTEAFF.

The CDR3 sequence is CASRRLVYGYTF. CDR3 coding DNA: TGTGCCAGCAGGCGACTGGTTTATGGCTACACCTTC. The chain combines TRBV6-1 with TRBJ1-2, with unresolved D. V was shortened by 6 bases and J by 5 bases, with 10 bases between the two germline ends. Germline V gene sequence: CDR1 MNHNS, CDR2 SASEGT. The length of the CDR3 is 12 residues.

The chain joins TRBV7-9 to TRBJ1-1; TRBD1 aligns across 11 bases. The CDR3 runs 15 residues. V was pared by 0 bases and J by 4 bases, with 1 base of the junction left unmatched. Germline loops: CDR1 SEHNR, CDR2 FQNEAQ (reference sequence). This CDR3 reads CASSLAGTGGTEAFF. As DNA, the CDR3 is TGTGCCAGCAGCTTAGCCGGGACAGGGGGCACTGAAGCTTTCTTT.